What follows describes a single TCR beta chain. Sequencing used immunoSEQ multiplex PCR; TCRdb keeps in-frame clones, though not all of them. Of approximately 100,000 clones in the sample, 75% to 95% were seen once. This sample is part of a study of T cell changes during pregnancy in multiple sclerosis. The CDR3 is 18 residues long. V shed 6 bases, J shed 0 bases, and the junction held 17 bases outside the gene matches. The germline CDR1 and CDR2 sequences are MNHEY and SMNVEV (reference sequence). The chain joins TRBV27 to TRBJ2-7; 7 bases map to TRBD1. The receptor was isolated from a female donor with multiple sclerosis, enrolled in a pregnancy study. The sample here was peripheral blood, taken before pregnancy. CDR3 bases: TGTGCCAGCAGGCGAAAGGGACAGCTCCCCGGGCTCTCCTACGAGCAGTACTTC. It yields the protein CASRRKGQLPGLSYEQYF.